This T cell receptor beta chain was recovered during a study of blood T cell repertoires in COVID-19. On the study more broadly: Sites across the United States, Italy and Spain contributed samples from acute and convalescent COVID-19.

Clones were read by immunoSEQ multiplex PCR, and TCRdb kept only the in-frame ones, dropping some. The table includes 100,000 to 150,000 clones, around 88% detected once. Germline V gives CDR1 SGHTA, CDR2 FQGNSA. Trimming left V 4 bases short and J 7 bases short, with 16 bases between. The CDR3 contains 15 residues. The receptor was derived from a woman aged 50 to 60 who had recovered from COVID-19. This chain uses TRBV7-2 with TRBJ2-2; possible D gene TRBD1, 6 bases. Sequenced: PBMCs or T cells enriched from blood (not recorded which). This CDR3 reads CASSSVVWGHGELFF. DNA for the CDR3: TGTGCCAGCAGCTCGGTTGTGTGGGGGCACGGGGAGCTGTTTTTT. The complete variable domain, with remaining parts taken from reference TRBV7-2 and TRBJ2-2, reads GAGVSQSPSNKVTEKGKDVELRCDPISGHTALYWYRQSLGQGLEFLIYFQGNSAPDKSGLPSDRFSAERTGGSVSTLTIQRTQQEDSAVYLCASSSVVWGHGELFFGEGSRLTVL.